This T cell receptor beta chain was recorded in a study of blood T cell repertoires in COVID-19. As for the study in general: Acute and convalescent COVID-19 samples came from the United States, Italy and Spain. Nucleic acid was either cDNA or gDNA, and it came from T cells, B-cell-depleted T cells, or PBMCs.

Seattle patients were enrolled while actively infected and followed longitudinally. The authors' processing: Nucleated cell number was recorded as an estimate derived from reference gene primer amplification. The repertoire was sequenced with immunoSEQ multiplex PCR; TCRdb's copy has only in-frame clones and lacks some. V and J calls and clone size come straight from that table; D and trimming were deduced from the DNA. Of 200,000 to 300,000 clones in the sample, around 90% were seen once. This CDR3 is 14 amino acids long. V was trimmed by 1 base and J by 3 bases, leaving 9 bases between them. Germline V gene sequence: CDR1 SGHAT, CDR2 FQDESV (reference sequence).

The rearrangement links TRBV11-1 to TRBJ1-1, with D possibly TRBD1 on 5 matching bases. This TCR came from a person aged 18 to 30 with COVID-19, enrolled during active disease. The sequenced sample was peripheral blood. In nucleotides, the CDR3 is TGTGCCAGCAGCTTAGAGGGGTCGGACACTGAAGCTTTCTTT. This sequence encodes CASSLEGSDTEAFF.